This passage covers 5 T cell receptor beta chains from one sample sequenced in a study of OX40 agonist ivuxolimab in advanced cancers. The assay was immunoSEQ multiplex PCR, and TCRdb's table has in-frame clones only and misses some. The profile covers around 39,000 clones, with roughly 86% appearing a single time and 1.5% to 2% taken by the ten largest. Sequences were derived from CD4+ or CD8+ T cells sorted from blood, sampled in a trial of the OX40 agonist ivuxolimab. The receptors were sampled from an adult with an advanced solid tumor such as melanoma, head and neck, liver or kidney cancer.

The CDR3 protein is CASSQDPGQLYEQYF. The DNA of the CDR3 is TGTGCCAGCTCCCAAGACCCGGGACAGTTATACGAGCAGTACTTC. The chain is built from TRBV18 and TRBJ2-7, with 7 bases fitting TRBD1. CDR1 and CDR2 (germline): KGHSH, LQKENI. This CDR3 spans 15 amino acids. J gave up 4 bases and V 6 bases, and 12 bases lay outside the gene matches.

V is TRBV7-2 and J is TRBJ1-1; D is unclear. Germline V gene data show CDR1 as SGHTA and CDR2 as FQGNSA. V gave up 1 base and J gave up 6 bases, with 24 bases separating them. The CDR3 spans 18 residues. The CDR3 nucleotides read TGTGCCAGCAGCTTAGTGTCTCGCCCATCCATGCTGCGGGCTGAAGCTTTCTTT. Its translation: CASSLVSRPSMLRAEAFF.

The gene calls are TRBV7-8 and TRBJ1-4; D call uncertain. Germline V gene data show CDR1 as SGHVS and CDR2 as FQNEAQ. The V end lost 5 bases, the J end lost 4 bases, and 8 bases lay between the germline ends. CDR3 length: 13 amino acids. The CDR3: CASSRSLNEKLFF. DNA of the CDR3: TGTGCCAGCAGCCGCTCCCTTAATGAAAAACTGTTTTTT.

V and J are TRBV5-1 and TRBJ2-6; D call uncertain. The germline V and J ends were trimmed by 6 bases and 0 bases, with 10 bases remaining between them. This CDR3 region has 15 residues. Germline V gene sequence: CDR1 SGHRS, CDR2 YFSETQ. The CDR3: CASMIAGSGANVLTF. The CDR3 DNA is TGCGCCAGCATGATTGCCGGCTCTGGGGCCAACGTCCTGACTTTC. Full variable domain (rest looked up from reference TRBV5-1 and TRBJ2-6): KAGVTQTPRYLIKTRGQQVTLSCSPISGHRSVSWYQQTPGQGLQFLFEYFSETQRNKGNFPGRFSGRQFSNSRSEMNVSTLELGDSALYLCASMIAGSGANVLTFGAGSRLTVL.

The chain recombines TRBV6-1 with TRBJ2-7; D possibly corresponds to TRBD1 (5 bases). The CDR3 has 14 amino acids. Trimming removed 10 bases from V and 1 base from J, with 17 bases in between. In germline, CDR1 is MNHNS, CDR2 SASEGT. The DNA for the CDR3 is TGTGCCACTCTCAGGACATACCTATCCTACGAGCAGTACTTC. Its protein product is CATLRTYLSYEQYF.